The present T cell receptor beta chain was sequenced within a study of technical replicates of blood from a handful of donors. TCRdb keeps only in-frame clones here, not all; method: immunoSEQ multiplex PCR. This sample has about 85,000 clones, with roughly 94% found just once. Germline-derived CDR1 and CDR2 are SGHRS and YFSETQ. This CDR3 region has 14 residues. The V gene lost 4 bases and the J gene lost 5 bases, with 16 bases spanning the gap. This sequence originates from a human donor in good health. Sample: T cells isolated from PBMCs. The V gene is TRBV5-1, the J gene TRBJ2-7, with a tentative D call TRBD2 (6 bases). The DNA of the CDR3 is TGCGCCAGCAGCGGGGACGGGAGAGCAGACGAGCAGTACTTC. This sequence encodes CASSGDGRADEQYF.